The 21 T cell receptor beta chains below were found in one sample sequenced in a study of cytomegalovirus exposure and HLA in healthy donors. This PCR relied on a set of 60 Vbeta primers and 13 Jbeta primers. Method: immunoSEQ multiplex PCR; TCRdb's copy keeps in-frame clones and lacks some. Of 150,000 or so clones detected, approximately 72% appear once; the ten largest clones hold 2.5%. Input material: PBMCs. Source of these receptors: a female donor in good health and CMV-seronegative.

The rearrangement links TRBV27 to TRBJ2-5; 7 nucleotides line up with TRBD2. The germline V gene encodes CDR1 MNHEY and CDR2 SMNVEV (reference sequence). With 2 bases clipped from V and 2 bases from J, the junction kept 11 bases outside the gene matches. CDR3 size: 17 residues. CDR3 nucleotides: TGTGCCAGCAGTTTAGGGTGGTCTAGCGGATATCAAGAGACCCAGTACTTC. Encoded protein: CASSLGWSSGYQETQYF.

The V call is TRBV28, the J call TRBJ1-2; D gene ambiguous. The V end lost 11 bases, the J end lost 0 bases, and 7 bases lay between the germline ends. The CDR3 loop spans 11 amino acids. The germline V gene encodes CDR1 MDHEN and CDR2 SYDVKM. CDR3 DNA sequence: TGTGCCCACCAGTCTAACTATGGCTACACCTTC. Translation gives CAHQSNYGYTF.

The V gene is TRBV28, the J gene TRBJ2-1, with 10 bases aligning to TRBD2. The CDR3 has 14 residues. V lost 5 bases to trimming and J lost 9 bases; unmatched junction nucleotides: 7. Germline V CDR1 and CDR2: MDHEN, SYDVKM. CDR3 amino acids: CASSLSGRQGEQFF. The CDR3 DNA reads as TGTGCCAGCAGTCTTAGCGGGAGGCAGGGTGAGCAGTTCTTC.

This CDR3 is CASSVEGAGEETQYF. The CDR3 DNA follows: TGTGCCAGCAGCGTAGAAGGAGCGGGAGAAGAGACCCAGTACTTC. The chain uses TRBV9 and TRBJ2-5, with 8 bases identical to TRBD2. Germline V gives CDR1 SGDLS, CDR2 YYNGEE. The junction had 4 bases not matched to a gene; V was cut back by 0 bases and J by 3 bases. CDR3 length equals 15 residues.

The V call is TRBV18, the J call TRBJ2-5; TRBD1 matches at 11 bases. Germline V CDR1 and CDR2: KGHSH, LQKENI. This CDR3 has 16 amino acids. The ends lost 5 bases at V and 4 bases at J; junction bases unmatched: 9. The CDR3 sequence: CASSNLGQGARETQYF. CDR3 coding DNA: TGTGCCAGCTCAAACCTAGGACAGGGGGCGCGAGAGACCCAGTACTTC.

On this clone itself: A read error may account for a junction end that differs from germline. V and J are TRBV6-5 and TRBJ2-1; possible D gene TRBD2, 6 bases. Germline V lookup: CDR1 MNHEY, CDR2 SVGAGI. The CDR3 is 15 amino acids. DNA of the CDR3: TGTGCCAGCCAAAACGGGGGAACGGCCTACAATGGGCAGTTCTTC. The encoded protein is CASQNGGTAYNGQFF.

J is TRBJ2-7 and V is TRBV15; a possible D gene is TRBD1 (5 bases). Germline-derived CDR1 and CDR2 are LNHNV and YYDKDF (reference sequence). The ends were cut back, 4 bases at V and 6 bases at J, with 16 bases in the middle. This CDR3 contains 14 residues. CDR3 coding DNA: TGTGCCACCAGCACCTACAGGACCTTTACCGAGCAGTACTTC. Residues: CATSTYRTFTEQYF.

This clone has a count of ten or more. The chain is built from TRBV18 and TRBJ1-2; D is unresolved. Germline V gene sequence: CDR1 KGHSH, CDR2 LQKENI. The CDR3 is 14 amino acids. V shed 2 bases and J shed 1 base, with 8 bases lying between them. In nucleotides, the CDR3 is TGTGCCAGCTCACCATGGGAGGGTAACTATGGCTACACCTTC. It yields the protein CASSPWEGNYGYTF.

This clone has just a few counts. This chain links TRBV12-5 with TRBJ1-2; TRBD1 agrees at 8 bases. The junction had 4 bases not matched to a gene; V was cut back by 4 bases and J by 0 bases. CDR3 length equals 15 residues. Germline V gene data show CDR1 as LGHNT and CDR2 as FRNRAP. The CDR3 loop reads CASGSGQGSNYGYTF. CDR3 sequence (DNA): TGTGCTAGTGGTTCCGGACAGGGATCTAACTATGGCTACACCTTC.

This sequence joins TRBV6-6 and TRBJ1-1; TRBD1 matches at 8 bases. This CDR3 comprises 15 residues. Germline CDR1 is MNHNY and CDR2 is SVGAGI (reference sequence). Germline trimming cut 0 bases from V and 4 bases from J; bases unmatched to any gene: 4. CDR3 DNA sequence: TGTGCCAGCAGTTACTCGAGGACAGGGACCACTGAAGCTTTCTTT. It codes for CASSYSRTGTTEAFF.

The gene calls are TRBV28 and TRBJ1-5; tentatively, D is TRBD1 (5 bases). This CDR3 spans 15 amino acids. Germline CDR1 reads MDHEN; CDR2 reads SYDVKM. Trimming took 0 bases from V and 3 from J, leaving 9 bases between them. The CDR3 DNA reads TGTGCCAGCAGTTTATGGGGGGGTTCCAATCAGCCCCAGCATTTT. Translating it yields CASSLWGGSNQPQHF.

This clone came up a few times. The chain links TRBV6-5 to TRBJ1-1, with a possible D match to TRBD1 (5 bases). This CDR3 is built from 11 residues. Germline V gene data show CDR1 as MNHEY and CDR2 as SVGAGI. Between the trimmed V and J ends, which lost 6 bases and 5 bases, there was a span of 7 bases. DNA of the CDR3: TGTGCCAGCAGGGAGGGGACTGAAGCTTTCTTT. It is translated as CASREGTEAFF.

This sequence joins TRBV27 and TRBJ2-1; D perhaps matches TRBD1 (6 bases). V was trimmed by 3 bases and J by 8 bases, leaving 14 bases between them. This CDR3 region has 14 residues. CDR1 is MNHEY and CDR2 is SMNVEV in the germline V gene (reference sequence). The CDR3 reads CASSFRGSKDEQFF. CDR3 DNA: TGTGCCAGCAGTTTTAGGGGGAGTAAAGATGAGCAGTTCTTC.

This clone is a singleton in its sample. The chain employs TRBV28 and TRBJ1-2, with 9 bases matching TRBD1. Germline trimming cut 6 bases from V and 11 bases from J; bases unmatched to any gene: 7. This CDR3 has 12 amino acids. From germline, CDR1 is MDHEN and CDR2 SYDVKM. The CDR3 nucleotides read TGTGCCAGCAGCCGGGACAGGGAAGGGTACACCTTC. It specifies CASSRDREGYTF.

This clone was counted a single time. V gene TRBV6-5 combines with J gene TRBJ2-5; D perhaps matches TRBD2 (6 bases). From germline, CDR1 is MNHEY and CDR2 SVGAGI. V lost 6 bases and J lost 5, with 13 bases in between. The CDR3 length is 13 residues. The CDR3 reads CASSVPGRETQYF. The CDR3 nucleotides are TGTGCCAGCAGCGTTCCGGGGAGGGAGACCCAGTACTTC.

This rearrangement joins TRBV4-2 to TRBJ2-1; perhaps TRBD2 as D (6 bases). V was pared by 3 bases and J by 8 bases, with 11 bases between. The CDR3 contains 13 residues. Germline CDR1 LGHNA, CDR2 YNFKEQ. This chain's CDR3 is CASSQSGDHEQFF. The DNA for the CDR3 is TGTGCCAGCAGCCAGTCGGGGGACCATGAGCAGTTCTTC.

The rearrangement uses TRBV5-1 and TRBJ2-5; TRBD1 matches at 7 bases. The J call may be faulty, since TRBJ2-7 better matches the DNA end. CDR3 length: 16 amino acids. CDR1 is SGHRS, CDR2 YFSETQ, per germline. CDR3 nucleotides: TGCGCCAGCAGCCAACTTCTACGGGACAGTACCTACGAGCAGTACTTC. Protein product: CASSQLLRDSTYEQYF.

This clone was seen a few times. V usage is TRBV28 and J usage is TRBJ1-2, with D tentatively TRBD1 (6 bases). CDR1 is MDHEN and CDR2 is SYDVKM in the germline V gene. CDR3 size: 14 residues. Trimming cost V 6 bases and J 8 bases, with 19 bases left between them. The CDR3, as DNA: TGTGCCAGCAGCTACAACAGGGTTTCGCTCGGCTACACCTTC. This encodes CASSYNRVSLGYTF.

The chain links TRBV7-3 to TRBJ2-3; 7 bases fit TRBD1. The V and J ends lost 4 bases and 4 bases, in that order; junction bases with no gene match: 8. Per germline, CDR1 SGHTA and CDR2 FQGTGA. The CDR3 covers 15 residues. CDR3 coding DNA: TGTGCCAGCAGCTCGAAAACACAGGGGTCAGATACGCAGTATTTT. Translating gives CASSSKTQGSDTQYF.

In regard to this clone: Additional DNA sequences in this sample encode the identical CDR3. The chain joins TRBV6-5 to TRBJ2-1; no clear D. CDR3 length equals 12 residues. The V and J ends lost 0 bases and 8 bases respectively, with 5 bases between them. CDR1 MNHEY and CDR2 SVGAGI come from the germline V gene. The CDR3 nucleotides read TGTGCCAGCAGTTACTCCCGGGATGAGCAGTTCTTC. Its translation: CASSYSRDEQFF.

The gene calls are TRBV7-9 and TRBJ2-7, with 10 bases fitting TRBD2. CDR1 and CDR2 (germline): SEHNR, FQNEAQ (reference sequence). CDR3 length equals 14 residues. The V gene end was trimmed by 7 bases and the J gene end by 6 bases; junction bases not matched to a gene: 9. The CDR3 spells CASTIGASGSEQYF. The CDR3 nucleotides read TGTGCCAGCACCATTGGGGCTAGCGGGAGCGAGCAGTACTTC.